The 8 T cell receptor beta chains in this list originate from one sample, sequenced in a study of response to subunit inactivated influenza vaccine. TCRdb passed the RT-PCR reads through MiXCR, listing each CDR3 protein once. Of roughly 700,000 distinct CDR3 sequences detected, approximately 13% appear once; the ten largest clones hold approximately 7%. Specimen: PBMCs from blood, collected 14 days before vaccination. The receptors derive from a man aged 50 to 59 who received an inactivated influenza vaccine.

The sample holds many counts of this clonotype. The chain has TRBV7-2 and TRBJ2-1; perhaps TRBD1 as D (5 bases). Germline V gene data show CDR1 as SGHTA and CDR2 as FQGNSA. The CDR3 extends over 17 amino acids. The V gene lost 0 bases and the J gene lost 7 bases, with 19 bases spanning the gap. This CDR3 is CASSLARSGRLGNEQFF. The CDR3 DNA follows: TGTGCCAGCAGCTTAGCTCGGTCAGGGCGCCTGGGTAATGAGCAGTTCTTC.

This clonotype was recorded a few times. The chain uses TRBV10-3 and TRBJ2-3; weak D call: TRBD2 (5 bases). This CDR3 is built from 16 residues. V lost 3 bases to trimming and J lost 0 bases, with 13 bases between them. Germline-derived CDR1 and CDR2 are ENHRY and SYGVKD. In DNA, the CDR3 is TGTGCCATCAGTGATTGGTCTAGCCGAAGCACAGATACGCAGTATTTT. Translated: CAISDWSSRSTDTQYF.

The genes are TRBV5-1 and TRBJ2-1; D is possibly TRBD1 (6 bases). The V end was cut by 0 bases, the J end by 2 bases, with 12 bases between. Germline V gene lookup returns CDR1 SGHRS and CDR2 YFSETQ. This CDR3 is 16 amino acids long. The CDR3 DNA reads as TGCGCCAGCAGCTTGGCTTGGGACAAAGCCTACAATGAGCAGTTCTTC. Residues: CASSLAWDKAYNEQFF.

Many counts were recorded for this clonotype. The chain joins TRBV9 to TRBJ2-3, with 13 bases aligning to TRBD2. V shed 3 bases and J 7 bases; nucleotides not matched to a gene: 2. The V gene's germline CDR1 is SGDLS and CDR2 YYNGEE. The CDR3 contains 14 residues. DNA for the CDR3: TGTGCCAGCAGCGGGGGACTAGCGGGGAATACGCAGTATTTT. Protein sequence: CASSGGLAGNTQYF.

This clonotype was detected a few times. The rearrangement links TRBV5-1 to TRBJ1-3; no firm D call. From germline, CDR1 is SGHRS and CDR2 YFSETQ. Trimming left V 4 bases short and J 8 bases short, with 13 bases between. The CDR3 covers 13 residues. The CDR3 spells CASSPPVRDTIYF. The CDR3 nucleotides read TGCGCCAGCAGCCCACCGGTTAGAGACACCATATATTTT.

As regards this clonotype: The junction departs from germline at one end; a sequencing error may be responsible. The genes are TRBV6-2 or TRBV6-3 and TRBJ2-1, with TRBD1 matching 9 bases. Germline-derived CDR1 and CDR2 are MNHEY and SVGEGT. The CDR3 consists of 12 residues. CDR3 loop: CASSSIPGQGIF. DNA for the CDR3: TGTGCCAGCAGTTCAATACCCGGACAGGGGATCTTC.

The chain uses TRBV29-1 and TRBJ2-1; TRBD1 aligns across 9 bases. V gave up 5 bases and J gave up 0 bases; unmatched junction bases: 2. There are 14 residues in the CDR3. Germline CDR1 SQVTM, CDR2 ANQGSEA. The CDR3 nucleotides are TGCAGCGTTACAGGGGGCGCCTCCTACAATGAGCAGTTCTTC. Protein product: CSVTGGASYNEQFF.

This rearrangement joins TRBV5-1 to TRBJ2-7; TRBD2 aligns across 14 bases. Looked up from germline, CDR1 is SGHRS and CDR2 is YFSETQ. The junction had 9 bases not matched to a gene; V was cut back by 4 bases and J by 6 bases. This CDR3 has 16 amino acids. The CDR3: CASSERPGLAGAEQYF. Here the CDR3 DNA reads TGCGCCAGCAGCGAGCGACCGGGACTAGCGGGAGCCGAGCAGTACTTC.